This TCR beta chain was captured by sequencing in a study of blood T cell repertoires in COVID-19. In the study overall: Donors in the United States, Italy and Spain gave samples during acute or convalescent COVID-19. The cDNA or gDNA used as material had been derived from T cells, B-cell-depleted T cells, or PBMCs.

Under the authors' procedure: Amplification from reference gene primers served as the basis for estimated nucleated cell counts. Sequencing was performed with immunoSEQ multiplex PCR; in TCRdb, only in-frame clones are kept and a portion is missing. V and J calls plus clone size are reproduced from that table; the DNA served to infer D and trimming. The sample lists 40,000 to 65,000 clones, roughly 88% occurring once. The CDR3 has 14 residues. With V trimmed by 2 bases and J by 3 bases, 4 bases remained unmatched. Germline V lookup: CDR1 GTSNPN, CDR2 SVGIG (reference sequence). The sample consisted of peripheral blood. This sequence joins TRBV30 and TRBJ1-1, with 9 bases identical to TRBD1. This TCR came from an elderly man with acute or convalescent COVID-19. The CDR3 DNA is TGTGCCTGGAGTTCAAGGACAGGGGACACTGAAGCTTTCTTT. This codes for CAWSSRTGDTEAFF. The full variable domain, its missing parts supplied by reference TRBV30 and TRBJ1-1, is SQTIHQWPATLVQPVGSPLSLECTVEGTSNPNLYWYRQAAGRGLQLLFYSVGIGQISSEVPQNLSASRPQDRQFILSSKKLLLSDSGFYLCAWSSRTGDTEAFFGQGTRLTVV.